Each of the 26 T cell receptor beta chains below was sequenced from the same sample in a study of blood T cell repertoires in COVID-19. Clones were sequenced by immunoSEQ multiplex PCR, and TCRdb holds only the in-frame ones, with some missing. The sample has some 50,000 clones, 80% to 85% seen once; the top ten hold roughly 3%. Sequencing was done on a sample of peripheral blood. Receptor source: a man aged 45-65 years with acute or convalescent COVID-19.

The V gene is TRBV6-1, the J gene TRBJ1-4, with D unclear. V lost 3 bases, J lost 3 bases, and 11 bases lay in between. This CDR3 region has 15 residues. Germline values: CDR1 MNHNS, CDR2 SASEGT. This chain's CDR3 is CASSDLPSPNEKLFF. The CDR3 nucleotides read TGTGCCAGCAGTGACCTACCGTCTCCTAATGAAAAACTGTTTTTT.

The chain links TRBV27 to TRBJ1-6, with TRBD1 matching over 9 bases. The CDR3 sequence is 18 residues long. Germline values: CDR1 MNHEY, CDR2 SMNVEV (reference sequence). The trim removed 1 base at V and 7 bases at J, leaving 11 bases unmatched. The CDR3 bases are TGTGCCAGCAGTTTATGGGGACAGGGAGATGTATCGAATTCACCCCTCCACTTT. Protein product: CASSLWGQGDVSNSPLHF.

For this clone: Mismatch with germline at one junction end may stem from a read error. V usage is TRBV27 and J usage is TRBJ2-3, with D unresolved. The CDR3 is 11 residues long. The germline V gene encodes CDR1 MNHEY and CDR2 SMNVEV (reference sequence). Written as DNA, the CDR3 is TGTGCCGGCAGTGTCGCAGATACGCAGTATTTT. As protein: CAGSVADTQYF.

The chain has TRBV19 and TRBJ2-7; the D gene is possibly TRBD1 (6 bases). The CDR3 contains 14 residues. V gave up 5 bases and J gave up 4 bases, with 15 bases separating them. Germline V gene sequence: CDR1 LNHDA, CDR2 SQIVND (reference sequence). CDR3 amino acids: CASSPGQHRYEQYF. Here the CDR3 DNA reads TGTGCCAGTAGTCCGGGACAACACCGTTACGAGCAGTACTTC.

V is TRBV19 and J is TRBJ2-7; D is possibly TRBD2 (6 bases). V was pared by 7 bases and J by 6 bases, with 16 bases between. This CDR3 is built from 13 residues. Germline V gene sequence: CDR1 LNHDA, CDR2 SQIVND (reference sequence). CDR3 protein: CASKGPGDSEQYF. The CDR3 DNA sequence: TGTGCCAGTAAAGGCCCGGGGGATTCCGAGCAGTACTTC.

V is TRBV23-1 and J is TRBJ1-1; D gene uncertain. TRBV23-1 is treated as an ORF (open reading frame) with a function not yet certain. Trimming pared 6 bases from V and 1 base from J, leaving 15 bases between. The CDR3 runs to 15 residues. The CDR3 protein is CASRTTATENTEAFF. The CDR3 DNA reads TGCGCCAGCAGGACTACCGCTACAGAGAACACTGAAGCTTTCTTT.

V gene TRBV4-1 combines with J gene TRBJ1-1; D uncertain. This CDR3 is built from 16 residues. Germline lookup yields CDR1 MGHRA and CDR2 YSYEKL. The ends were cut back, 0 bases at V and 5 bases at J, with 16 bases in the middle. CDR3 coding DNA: TGCGCCAGCAGCCAAGATCTTAGGCGGGCGGGGACTGAAGCTTTCTTT. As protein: CASSQDLRRAGTEAFF.

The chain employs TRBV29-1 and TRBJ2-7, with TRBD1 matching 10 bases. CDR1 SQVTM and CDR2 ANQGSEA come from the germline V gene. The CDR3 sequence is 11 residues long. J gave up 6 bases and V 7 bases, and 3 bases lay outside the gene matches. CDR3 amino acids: CSGRTGGEQYF. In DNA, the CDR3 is TGCAGCGGCCGGACAGGGGGCGAGCAGTACTTC.

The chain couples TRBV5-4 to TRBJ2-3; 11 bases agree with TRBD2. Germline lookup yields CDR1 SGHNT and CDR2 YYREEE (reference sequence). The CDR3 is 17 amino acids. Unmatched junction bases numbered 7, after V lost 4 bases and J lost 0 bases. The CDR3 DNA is TGTGCCAGCAGCACCGGACTAGCGGGCACTAGCACAGATACGCAGTATTTT. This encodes CASSTGLAGTSTDTQYF.

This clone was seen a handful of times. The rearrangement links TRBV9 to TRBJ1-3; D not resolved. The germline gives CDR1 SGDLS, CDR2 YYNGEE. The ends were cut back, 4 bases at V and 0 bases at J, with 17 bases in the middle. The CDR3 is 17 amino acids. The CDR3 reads CASSPSSGGRSGNTIYF. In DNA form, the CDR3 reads TGTGCCAGCAGCCCCTCGTCTGGAGGGCGCTCTGGAAACACCATATATTTT.

The CDR3 reads CASSGHYEQYF. The DNA of the CDR3 is TGTGCCAGCAGTGGTCACTACGAGCAGTACTTC. This chain joins TRBV2 and TRBJ2-7; D remains unclear. This CDR3 spans 11 amino acids. CDR1 and CDR2 (germline): SNHLY, FYNNEI. The V end was cut by 4 bases, the J end by 3 bases, with 4 bases between.

The DNA for the CDR3 is TGTGCCAGCGCGGCTAGCGGGAGGACAGCGTACTACGAGCAGTACTTC. Residues: CASAASGRTAYYEQYF. V is TRBV2 and J is TRBJ2-7; TRBD2 aligns across 11 bases. The CDR3 covers 16 residues. The trim removed 8 bases at V and 3 bases at J, leaving 12 bases unmatched. The germline V gene has CDR1 SNHLY and CDR2 FYNNEI.

The CDR3 nucleotides read TGTGCCAGCAGCGTTGGTTGGGACAAACACAATGAGCAGTTCTTC. Translating gives CASSVGWDKHNEQFF. This sequence joins TRBV9 and TRBJ2-1, with TRBD1 as a possible D gene (6 bases). Germline V gene lookup returns CDR1 SGDLS and CDR2 YYNGEE. The CDR3 runs 15 residues. The V and J ends lost 2 bases and 5 bases respectively, with 14 bases between them.

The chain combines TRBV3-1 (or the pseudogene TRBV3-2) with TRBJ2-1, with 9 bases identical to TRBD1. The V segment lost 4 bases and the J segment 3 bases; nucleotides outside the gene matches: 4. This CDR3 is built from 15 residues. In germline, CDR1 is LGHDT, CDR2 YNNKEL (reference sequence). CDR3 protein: CASSRGQGNYNEQFF. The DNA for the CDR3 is TGTGCCAGCAGCCGGGGACAGGGAAACTACAATGAGCAGTTCTTC.

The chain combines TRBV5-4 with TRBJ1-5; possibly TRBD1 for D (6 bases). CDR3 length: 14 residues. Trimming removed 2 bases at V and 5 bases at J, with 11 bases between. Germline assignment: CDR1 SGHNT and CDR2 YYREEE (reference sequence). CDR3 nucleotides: TGTGCCAGCAGCTTCGGGGGGGGCGATCAGCCCCAGCATTTT. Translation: CASSFGGGDQPQHF. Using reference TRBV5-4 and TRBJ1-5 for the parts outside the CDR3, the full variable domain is ETGVTQSPTHLIKTRGQQVTLRCSSQSGHNTVSWYQQALGQGPQFIFQYYREEENGRGNFPPRFSGLQFPNYSSELNVNALELDDSALYLCASSFGGGDQPQHFGDGTRLSIL.

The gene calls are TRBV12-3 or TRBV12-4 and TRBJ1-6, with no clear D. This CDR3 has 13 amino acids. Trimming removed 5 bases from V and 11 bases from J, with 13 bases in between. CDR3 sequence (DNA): TGTGCCAGCAGTCCCCGTGAAGACACACCCCTCCACTTT. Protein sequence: CASSPREDTPLHF.

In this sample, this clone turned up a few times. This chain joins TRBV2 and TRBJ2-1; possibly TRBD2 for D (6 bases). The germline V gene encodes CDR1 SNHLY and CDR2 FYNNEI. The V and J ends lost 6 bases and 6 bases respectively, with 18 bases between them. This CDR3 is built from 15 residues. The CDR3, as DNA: TGTGCCAGCAGGATCGACGGGAGCGAGAGCAATGAGCAGTTCTTC. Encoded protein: CASRIDGSESNEQFF.

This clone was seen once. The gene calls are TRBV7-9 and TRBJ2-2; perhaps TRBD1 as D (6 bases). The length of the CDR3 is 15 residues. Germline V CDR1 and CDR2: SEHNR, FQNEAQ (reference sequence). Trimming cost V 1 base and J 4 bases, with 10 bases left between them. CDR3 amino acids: CASSLEGVSTGELFF. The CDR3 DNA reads TGTGCCAGCAGCTTAGAGGGGGTATCCACCGGGGAGCTGTTTTTT.

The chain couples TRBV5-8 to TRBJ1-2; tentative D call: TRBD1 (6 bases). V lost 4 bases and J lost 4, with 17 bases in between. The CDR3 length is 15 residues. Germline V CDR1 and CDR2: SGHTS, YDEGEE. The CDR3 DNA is TGTGCCAGCAGCAAGAAAAGACAGGCTCTCTATGGCTACACCTTC. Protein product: CASSKKRQALYGYTF.

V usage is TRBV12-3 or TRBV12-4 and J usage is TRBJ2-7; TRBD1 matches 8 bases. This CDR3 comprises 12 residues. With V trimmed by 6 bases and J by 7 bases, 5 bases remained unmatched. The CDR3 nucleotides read TGTGCCAGCAGCCTACAGGGGGGTGAGCAGTACTTC. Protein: CASSLQGGEQYF.

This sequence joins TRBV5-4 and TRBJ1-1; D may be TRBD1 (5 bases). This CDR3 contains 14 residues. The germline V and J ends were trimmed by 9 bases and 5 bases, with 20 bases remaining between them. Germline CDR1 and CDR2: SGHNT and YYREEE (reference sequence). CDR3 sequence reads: CATWGGGGRTEAFF. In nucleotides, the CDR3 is TGTGCCACCTGGGGTGGCGGGGGAAGAACTGAAGCTTTCTTT.

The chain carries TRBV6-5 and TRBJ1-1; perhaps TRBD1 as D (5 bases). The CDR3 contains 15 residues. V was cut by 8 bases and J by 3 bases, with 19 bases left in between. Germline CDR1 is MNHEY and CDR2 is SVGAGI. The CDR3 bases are TGTGCCAGCGGCCCCGGATTTTCGGGGGACACTGAAGCTTTCTTT. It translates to CASGPGFSGDTEAFF.

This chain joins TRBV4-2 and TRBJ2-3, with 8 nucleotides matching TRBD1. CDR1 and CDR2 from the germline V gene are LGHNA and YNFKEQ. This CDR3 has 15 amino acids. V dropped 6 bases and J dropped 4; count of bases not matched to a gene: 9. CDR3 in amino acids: CASRPGQAFSDTQYF. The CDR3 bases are TGTGCCAGCAGACCGGGACAGGCCTTTTCAGATACGCAGTATTTT.

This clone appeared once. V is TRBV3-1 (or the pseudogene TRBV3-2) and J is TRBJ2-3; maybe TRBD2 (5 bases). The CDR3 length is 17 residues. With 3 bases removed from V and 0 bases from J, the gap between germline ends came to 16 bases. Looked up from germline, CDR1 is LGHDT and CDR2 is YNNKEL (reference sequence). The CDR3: CASSQIVGGESTDTQYF. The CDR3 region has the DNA TGTGCCAGCAGCCAGATTGTAGGAGGAGAGAGCACAGATACGCAGTATTTT.

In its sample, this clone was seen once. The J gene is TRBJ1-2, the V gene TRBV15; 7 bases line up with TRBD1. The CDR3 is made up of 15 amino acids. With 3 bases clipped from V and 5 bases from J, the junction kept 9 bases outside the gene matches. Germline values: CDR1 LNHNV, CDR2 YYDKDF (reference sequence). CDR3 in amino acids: CATSSFQGVIYGYTF. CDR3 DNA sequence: TGTGCCACCAGCAGTTTTCAGGGGGTGATATATGGCTACACCTTC.

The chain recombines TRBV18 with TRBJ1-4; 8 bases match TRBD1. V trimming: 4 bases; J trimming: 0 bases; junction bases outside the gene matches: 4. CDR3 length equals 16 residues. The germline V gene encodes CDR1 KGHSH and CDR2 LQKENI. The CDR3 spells CASSQGQGATNEKLFF. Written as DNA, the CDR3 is TGTGCCAGCTCACAAGGACAGGGAGCAACTAATGAAAAACTGTTTTTT.